This entry lists 6 T cell receptor beta chains sequenced from one sample in a study of cytomegalovirus exposure and HLA in healthy donors. Amplification used 60 Vbeta primers and 13 Jbeta primers. Generated by immunoSEQ multiplex PCR, the TCRdb table keeps only in-frame clones and is missing some. The table records around 130,000 clones, roughly four fifths of them present only once. The sequencing input was PBMCs. The origin of the receptors is a male donor in good health and CMV-seropositive.

The rearrangement links TRBV27 to TRBJ2-1, with D unclear. Germline values: CDR1 MNHEY, CDR2 SMNVEV (reference sequence). The CDR3 totals 13 residues. The V gene lost 7 bases and the J gene lost 3 bases, with 10 bases spanning the gap. This chain's CDR3 is CASTATSYNEQFF. DNA of the CDR3: TGTGCCAGCACCGCCACGAGCTACAATGAGCAGTTCTTC.

The rearrangement links TRBV10-3 to TRBJ1-6, with TRBD1 identical over 10 bases. The trim removed 4 bases at V and 6 bases at J, leaving 6 bases unmatched. From germline, CDR1 is ENHRY and CDR2 SYGVKD. The CDR3 contains 16 residues. CDR3 coding DNA: TGTGCCATCAGTGGCGGGGGACAGGGGCCTAATTCACCCCTCCACTTT. This gives the protein CAISGGGQGPNSPLHF.

The V call is TRBV11-2, the J call TRBJ1-4; a possible D gene is TRBD1 (5 bases). CDR3 length equals 15 residues. Trimming cost V 5 bases and J 0 bases, with 10 bases left between them. Germline V CDR1 and CDR2: SGHAT, FQNNGV. CDR3: CASSRETATNEKLFF. DNA of the CDR3: TGTGCCAGCAGCCGCGAGACAGCAACTAATGAAAAACTGTTTTTT. The full variable domain, completed using reference TRBV11-2 and TRBJ1-4, is EAGVAQSPRYKIIEKRQSVAFWCNPISGHATLYWYQQILGQGPKLLIQFQNNGVVDDSQLPKDRFSAERLKGVDSTLKIQPAKLEDSAVYLCASSRETATNEKLFFGSGTQLSVL.

The chain has TRBV5-4 and TRBJ2-3; tentatively, D is TRBD1 (5 bases). V lost 2 bases, J lost 5 bases, and 9 bases lay in between. CDR1 is SGHNT and CDR2 is YYREEE in the germline V gene (reference sequence). This CDR3 has 13 amino acids. CDR3 residues: CASSFRDGDTQYF. The CDR3 bases are TGTGCCAGCAGCTTCAGGGATGGAGATACGCAGTATTTT.

The sample holds one count of this clone. The rearrangement links TRBV2 to TRBJ2-7; D gene uncertain. The germline V gene encodes CDR1 SNHLY and CDR2 FYNNEI. Deletions cut 3 bases from V and 4 bases from J, with 4 bases between. The CDR3 length is 11 residues. CDR3 loop: CASSDGYEQYF. The CDR3 DNA reads as TGTGCCAGCAGTGACGGGTACGAGCAGTACTTC.

The V gene is TRBV23-1, the J gene TRBJ2-1; TRBD1 might be the D (6 bases). TRBV23-1 is given ORF status, its function remaining uncertain. CDR3 length: 12 amino acids. V was shortened by 6 bases and J by 9 bases, with 12 bases between the two germline ends. CDR3 coding DNA: TGCGCCAGCAGCCACAGGGATGGTGAGCAGTTCTTC. It yields the protein CASSHRDGEQFF.